Following are 18 T cell receptor beta chains from one sample sequenced in a study of Tregs in tolerant kidney transplant recipients. Clones were sequenced by immunoSEQ multiplex PCR, and TCRdb holds only the in-frame ones, with some missing. Found here are roughly 250,000 clones, roughly 84% of them singletons; the top ten hold about 0.68%. The sample was CD4+ T cells from blood. The origin of the receptors is a human donor in good health.

This chain uses TRBV18 with TRBJ2-3; 9 bases align to TRBD2. The CDR3 is made up of 12 amino acids. Per the germline V gene, CDR1 is KGHSH and CDR2 is LQKENI. V lost 5 bases and J lost 15; bases outside the gene matches: 9. Here the CDR3 reads CASSARLADLYF. The CDR3 region has the DNA TGTGCCAGCTCAGCGAGACTAGCGGACCTCTATTTT.

The chain has TRBV7-9 and TRBJ2-5, with 9 positions matching TRBD1. The CDR3 has 16 residues. With 2 bases clipped from V and 4 bases from J, the junction kept 8 bases outside the gene matches. The germline V gene encodes CDR1 SEHNR and CDR2 FQNEAQ (reference sequence). The CDR3 reads CASSLSNRGPPETQYF. In DNA form, the CDR3 reads TGTGCCAGCAGCTTATCGAACAGGGGGCCTCCAGAGACCCAGTACTTC. Drawing the rest from reference TRBV7-9 and TRBJ2-5, the complete variable domain is DTGVSQNPRHKITKRGQNVTFRCDPISEHNRLYWYRQTLGQGPEFLTYFQNEAQLEKSRLLSDRFSAERPKGSFSTLEIQRTEQGDSAMYLCASSLSNRGPPETQYFGPGTRLLVL.

The V and J genes are TRBV9 and TRBJ2-2, with TRBD1 matching 7 bases. V lost 0 bases, J lost 1 base, and 3 bases stayed unmatched. The germline V gene encodes CDR1 SGDLS and CDR2 YYNGEE. CDR3 size: 16 residues. The CDR3: CASSVATGLNTGELFF. The CDR3 nucleotides are TGTGCCAGCAGCGTAGCGACAGGGTTGAACACCGGGGAGCTGTTTTTT.

This chain joins TRBV27 and TRBJ2-1; D is unclear. Germline V gene data show CDR1 as MNHEY and CDR2 as SMNVEV (reference sequence). This CDR3 is built from 15 residues. V lost 3 bases, J lost 0 bases, and 9 bases lay in between. Here the CDR3 reads CASSFGRPSYNEQFF. DNA of the CDR3: TGTGCCAGCAGTTTTGGGCGGCCCTCCTACAATGAGCAGTTCTTC.

The chain has TRBV2 and TRBJ2-2; D unclear. Germline CDR1 reads SNHLY; CDR2 reads FYNNEI. The CDR3 sequence is 12 residues long. The V end was cut by 4 bases, the J end by 2 bases, with 2 bases between. CDR3 region: CASSANTGELFF. CDR3 in DNA: TGTGCCAGCAGTGCAAACACCGGGGAGCTGTTTTTT.

This chain joins TRBV30 and TRBJ2-7; D might be TRBD2 (6 bases). The V and J ends lost 0 bases and 2 bases respectively, with 11 bases between them. The CDR3 runs to 14 residues. Germline CDR1 GTSNPN, CDR2 SVGIG (reference sequence). CDR3 DNA sequence: TGTGCCTGGAGTGTACGTGGGGGGACCTACGAGCAGTACTTC. Translation gives CAWSVRGGTYEQYF. Looking up the rest from reference TRBV30 and TRBJ2-7 gives the full variable domain: SQTIHQWPATLVQPVGSPLSLECTVEGTSNPNLYWYRQAAGRGLQLLFYSVGIGQISSEVPQNLSASRPQDRQFILSSKKLLLSDSGFYLCAWSVRGGTYEQYFGPGTRLTVT.

CDR3 loop: CASKRQGNYNSPLHF. Here the CDR3 DNA reads TGTGCCAGCAAACGACAGGGAAACTATAATTCACCCCTCCACTTT. The genes are TRBV2 and TRBJ1-6, with 7 bases lining up with TRBD1. Per the germline V gene, CDR1 is SNHLY and CDR2 is FYNNEI. Trimming cost V 7 bases and J 3 bases; bases outside gene matches: 6. The CDR3 length is 15 residues.

V gene TRBV5-4 combines with J gene TRBJ1-1; D call uncertain. The CDR3 has 15 amino acids. V dropped 0 bases and J dropped 1 base, with 10 bases sitting between them. Germline V gene lookup returns CDR1 SGHNT and CDR2 YYREEE (reference sequence). In DNA form, the CDR3 reads TGTGCCAGCAGCTTGGACGGGCGGGAGAACACTGAAGCTTTCTTT. This encodes CASSLDGRENTEAFF.

V usage is TRBV4-1 and J usage is TRBJ1-6; D unclear. CDR3 size: 13 residues. The germline V and J ends were trimmed by 4 bases and 6 bases, with 7 bases remaining between them. Germline V gives CDR1 MGHRA, CDR2 YSYEKL. CDR3 loop: CASSPYLNSPLHF. As DNA, the CDR3 is TGCGCCAGCAGCCCCTATCTTAATTCACCCCTCCACTTT.

This chain's CDR3 is CASSAWGYEQYF. CDR3 nucleotide sequence: TGTGCCAGCAGTGCCTGGGGCTACGAGCAGTACTTC. The genes are TRBV2 and TRBJ2-7; D unclear. The CDR3 has 12 amino acids. Trimming pared 4 bases from V and 3 bases from J, leaving 7 bases between. In germline, CDR1 is SNHLY, CDR2 FYNNEI.

This clone was detected a few times. V usage is TRBV10-3 and J usage is TRBJ2-5, with D uncertain. Per the germline V gene, CDR1 is ENHRY and CDR2 is SYGVKD. The CDR3 has 15 residues. The V gene lost 4 bases and the J gene lost 6 bases, with 18 bases spanning the gap. This chain's CDR3 is CAISGGGGVGQTQYF. The CDR3 bases are TGTGCCATCAGTGGTGGTGGTGGGGTCGGACAGACCCAGTACTTC.

The chain is built from TRBV7-8 and TRBJ1-1, with 9 positions matching TRBD1. J gave up 0 bases and V 5 bases, and 16 bases lay outside the gene matches. The CDR3 runs 19 residues. Germline loops: CDR1 SGHVS, CDR2 FQNEAQ. The CDR3 DNA follows: TGTGCCAGCAGCCCACAAAGGGTATCCGGGACAGGGATGAACACTGAAGCTTTCTTT. Translating gives CASSPQRVSGTGMNTEAFF.

The rearrangement uses TRBV6-5 and TRBJ2-3, with D possibly called TRBD1 or TRBD2 (5 bases each). The CDR3 contains 16 residues. Trimming took off 5 bases at V and 8 bases at J, with 23 bases between the two ends. In germline, CDR1 is MNHEY, CDR2 SVGAGI. CDR3 DNA: TGTGCCAGCAGTAACTTCGGGACGGGCTCGGTCGCTACGCAGTATTTT. Protein product: CASSNFGTGSVATQYF.

The V gene is TRBV5-1, the J gene TRBJ2-7, with D perhaps matching TRBD1 (7 bases). The CDR3 extends over 14 amino acids. V shed 5 bases and J shed 5 bases, with 17 bases lying between them. Germline V gene sequence: CDR1 SGHRS, CDR2 YFSETQ. CDR3 bases: TGCGCCAGCAGGGAGACAGGGTGGGAGGACGAGCAGTACTTC. This gives the protein CASRETGWEDEQYF.

The chain uses TRBV2 and TRBJ2-2; 15 bases map to TRBD2. CDR3 length: 17 residues. Germline V gives CDR1 SNHLY, CDR2 FYNNEI. V lost 7 bases and J lost 5; bases outside the gene matches: 8. In nucleotides, the CDR3 is TGTGCCAGCACGCGGGGACTAGCGGGAGGAACGACCGGGGAGCTGTTTTTT. It encodes CASTRGLAGGTTGELFF.

The V gene is TRBV14, the J gene TRBJ1-4, with D perhaps TRBD1 (5 bases). The germline V gene has CDR1 SGHDN and CDR2 FVKESK. The CDR3 is made up of 15 amino acids. V was cut by 5 bases and J by 3 bases, with 13 bases left in between. The CDR3 region has the DNA TGTGCCAGCAGCAAACTGGGGGGAGCTAATGAAAAACTGTTTTTT. It is translated as CASSKLGGANEKLFF.

V gene TRBV18 combines with J gene TRBJ2-7; TRBD2 matches at 12 bases. This CDR3 region has 16 residues. CDR1 and CDR2 from the germline V gene are KGHSH and LQKENI. V shed 3 bases and J 5 bases; nucleotides not matched to a gene: 8. The CDR3 DNA follows: TGTGCCAGCTCACCCTCTCTAGCGGGAGGGTCCCACGAGCAGTACTTC. Translation gives CASSPSLAGGSHEQYF.

J is TRBJ2-3 and V is TRBV15, with 13 bases matching TRBD2. V lost 5 bases to trimming and J lost 2 bases; unmatched junction nucleotides: 4. Per the germline V gene, CDR1 is LNHNV and CDR2 is YYDKDF (reference sequence). The CDR3 runs to 16 residues. The CDR3 DNA is TGTGCCACCAGCGAAGGGACTAGCGGGGCCACAGATACGCAGTATTTT. Residues: CATSEGTSGATDTQYF.